Each of the 19 T cell receptor beta chains below was sequenced from the same sample in a study of cytomegalovirus exposure and HLA in healthy donors. The PCR made use of 60 Vbeta and 13 Jbeta primers. Repertoires were generated with immunoSEQ multiplex PCR, while TCRdb's copy carries only in-frame clones and drops some. This table holds 75,000 to 90,000 clones, just under 80% found once. The specimen was PBMCs. The receptors originated from a woman aged 40 to 50 in good health and CMV-seropositive.

A word on this clone: The sample contains more than one DNA sequence encoding this CDR3. The chain has TRBV28 and TRBJ2-7, with 14 bases aligning to TRBD2. The CDR3 contains 15 residues. V lost 5 bases to trimming and J lost 6 bases; unmatched junction nucleotides: 6. CDR1 and CDR2 from the germline V gene are MDHEN and SYDVKM. Written as DNA, the CDR3 is TGTGCCAGCAGTCCCTGGGGACTAGCGGGGGTCGAGCAGTACTTC. It codes for CASSPWGLAGVEQYF.

The V gene is TRBV7-2, the J gene TRBJ2-5, with D possibly being TRBD1 (6 bases). This CDR3 has 16 residues. Germline V CDR1 and CDR2: SGHTA, FQGNSA. V shed 2 bases and J shed 3 bases, with 16 bases lying between them. CDR3 sequence (DNA): TGTGCCAGCAGCTTACTTGGGGGCGGAGGCGAAGAGACCCAGTACTTC. Translating gives CASSLLGGGGEETQYF.

This clone has more than one count but fewer than ten. V gene TRBV7-3 combines with J gene TRBJ2-2, with D possibly matching TRBD2 (6 bases). CDR1 SGHTA and CDR2 FQGTGA come from the germline V gene. With 5 bases removed from V and 4 bases from J, the gap between germline ends came to 14 bases. The CDR3 runs to 15 residues. The CDR3 is CASSTSRGGTGELFF. CDR3 nucleotide sequence: TGTGCCAGCAGCACATCGCGGGGCGGCACCGGGGAGCTGTTTTTT.

The chain carries TRBV5-1 and TRBJ2-7; D is perhaps TRBD1 (5 bases). CDR3 size: 13 residues. Trimming took 0 bases from V and 2 from J, leaving 6 bases between them. Germline values: CDR1 SGHRS, CDR2 YFSETQ. CDR3 DNA: TGCGCCAGCAGCTTGGCACAGGCCTACGAGCAGTACTTC. Translation: CASSLAQAYEQYF.

The chain recombines TRBV5-1 with TRBJ2-7, with TRBD2 matching 9 bases. The J segment lost 0 bases and the V segment lost 8 bases, leaving 9 bases of the junction unmatched. CDR3 size: 15 residues. Germline CDR1 and CDR2: SGHRS and YFSETQ. CDR3 in amino acids: CASRIAGVPSYEQYF. The CDR3 bases are TGCGCCAGTAGGATAGCGGGGGTCCCCTCCTACGAGCAGTACTTC.

This chain connects TRBV14 to TRBJ1-5; unclear D gene. This CDR3 region has 13 residues. V gave up 0 bases and J gave up 7 bases, with 7 bases separating them. CDR1 is SGHDN, CDR2 FVKESK, per germline. The CDR3 protein is CASSQDLGQPQHF. CDR3 DNA sequence: TGTGCCAGCAGCCAAGATCTCGGGCAGCCCCAGCATTTT.

V gene TRBV5-1 combines with J gene TRBJ2-2; TRBD2 agrees at 16 bases. The CDR3 loop spans 20 amino acids. Per the germline V gene, CDR1 is SGHRS and CDR2 is YFSETQ. V shed 4 bases, J shed 0 bases, and the junction held 9 bases outside the gene matches. The CDR3 reads CASSPSGLAGGRPNTGELFF. The CDR3, as DNA: TGCGCCAGCAGCCCCTCGGGACTAGCGGGGGGGCGCCCGAACACCGGGGAGCTGTTTTTT.

This clone has a handful of counts. This chain connects TRBV6-5 to TRBJ2-3; D unresolved. This CDR3 comprises 15 residues. Trimming stripped 5 bases from V and 2 bases from J, with 14 bases between. Germline V gene sequence: CDR1 MNHEY, CDR2 SVGAGI. CDR3 loop: CASSVQTGSTDTQYF. CDR3 bases: TGTGCCAGCAGTGTGCAAACCGGGTCCACAGATACGCAGTATTTT.

This chain joins TRBV7-2 and TRBJ2-7; TRBD1 might be the D (6 bases). The CDR3 covers 15 residues. The ends were cut back, 1 base at V and 2 bases at J, with 12 bases in the middle. Germline-derived CDR1 and CDR2 are SGHTA and FQGNSA. The CDR3 reads CASSLERQGTYEQYF. CDR3 bases: TGTGCCAGCAGCTTAGAGCGGCAGGGGACCTACGAGCAGTACTTC. Variable domain in full (rest from reference TRBV7-2 and TRBJ2-7): GAGVSQSPSNKVTEKGKDVELRCDPISGHTALYWYRQSLGQGLEFLIYFQGNSAPDKSGLPSDRFSAERTGGSVSTLTIQRTQQEDSAVYLCASSLERQGTYEQYFGPGTRLTVT.

V and J are TRBV5-8 and TRBJ1-5, with a weak D call TRBD1 (5 bases). CDR3 size: 14 residues. V was cut by 5 bases and J by 2 bases, with 11 bases left in between. Germline V gene sequence: CDR1 SGHTS, CDR2 YDEGEE. The chain's CDR3 is CASREGPGNQPQHF. In DNA form, the CDR3 reads TGTGCCAGCAGGGAGGGACCTGGCAATCAGCCCCAGCATTTT. The full variable domain, in which reference TRBV5-8 and TRBJ1-5 provide the parts outside the CDR3, is EAGVTQSPTHLIKTRGQQATLRCSPISGHTSVYWYQQALGLGLQFLLWYDEGEERNRGNFPPRFSGRQFPNYSSELNVNALELEDSALYLCASREGPGNQPQHFGDGTRLSIL.

V usage is TRBV27 and J usage is TRBJ2-7; 10 bases are shared with TRBD1. Germline V gives CDR1 MNHEY, CDR2 SMNVEV (reference sequence). This CDR3 spans 14 amino acids. V lost 3 bases, J lost 5 bases, and 4 bases stayed unmatched. The CDR3 here is CASSLGQGLHEQYF. The CDR3 DNA reads TGTGCCAGCAGTTTGGGACAGGGGCTCCACGAGCAGTACTTC.

The J gene is TRBJ1-2, the V gene TRBV29-1; 8 bases align to TRBD1. Germline CDR1 is SQVTM and CDR2 is ANQGSEA. Trimming took 7 bases from V and 6 from J; bases not matched to a gene: 10. The CDR3 sequence is 13 residues long. CDR3 bases: TGCAGCGGCTTACAGGGGGTCAAGGATGGCTACACCTTC. This codes for CSGLQGVKDGYTF.

J is TRBJ2-1 and V is TRBV28; 14 nucleotides align to TRBD2. Trimming took 3 bases from V and 1 from J; bases not matched to a gene: 11. Germline V gene data show CDR1 as MDHEN and CDR2 as SYDVKM. This CDR3 has 20 residues. The CDR3 nucleotides read TGTGCCAGCAGTTTGCGGCTGACTAGCGGGGGGGCCATTTCCTACAATGAGCAGTTCTTC. Its translation: CASSLRLTSGGAISYNEQFF. The whole variable domain, remainder taken from reference TRBV28 and TRBJ2-1, is DVKVTQSSRYLVKRTGEKVFLECVQDMDHENMFWYRQDPGLGLRLIYFSYDVKMKEKGDIPEGYSVSREKKERFSLILESASTNQTSMYLCASSLRLTSGGAISYNEQFFGPGTRLTVL.

The genes are TRBV19 and TRBJ2-1, with D possibly TRBD2 on 6 matching bases. Germline CDR1 is LNHDA and CDR2 is SQIVND (reference sequence). This CDR3 comprises 14 residues. Trimming took 5 bases from V and 5 from J, leaving 13 bases between them. The DNA for the CDR3 is TGTGCCAGTAGTTATGTTAGCGGCGACAATGAGCAGTTCTTC. This encodes CASSYVSGDNEQFF.

V and J are TRBV27 and TRBJ1-2; 12 positions match TRBD1. The CDR3 runs 17 residues. The ends lost 1 base at V and 4 bases at J; junction bases unmatched: 7. Per germline, CDR1 MNHEY and CDR2 SMNVEV (reference sequence). The CDR3, as DNA: TGTGCCAGCAGTTTATTTGGGACAGGGGGCGGGTTCTATGGCTACACCTTC. Protein sequence: CASSLFGTGGGFYGYTF.

This clone turned up a few times. The rearrangement links TRBV5-1 to TRBJ2-5; 9 bases fit TRBD1. J was trimmed by 4 bases and V by 0 bases; bases with no gene match: 1. Germline V lookup: CDR1 SGHRS, CDR2 YFSETQ. There are 14 residues in the CDR3. CDR3 nucleotides: TGCGCCAGCAGCTTGGGACAGGGGGGAGAGACCCAGTACTTC. Its protein is CASSLGQGGETQYF.

The gene calls are TRBV6-1 and TRBJ2-5, with 9 nucleotides matching TRBD1. Trimming took 0 bases from V and 3 from J; bases not matched to a gene: 8. The germline V gene encodes CDR1 MNHNS and CDR2 SASEGT. CDR3 length: 17 residues. The CDR3 spells CASSEATGGYYKETQYF. The CDR3 nucleotides read TGTGCCAGCAGTGAAGCTACAGGGGGCTACTATAAAGAGACCCAGTACTTC.

For the CDR3, the DNA is TGTGCCAGCAGCTCAAGCGGGGGGACTCCATGGACCCAGTACTTC. This gives the protein CASSSSGGTPWTQYF. This chain links TRBV7-2 with TRBJ2-5; 9 bases agree with TRBD2. Germline V gene sequence: CDR1 SGHTA, CDR2 FQGNSA. This CDR3 is 15 amino acids long. V shed 4 bases, J shed 7 bases, and the junction held 10 bases outside the gene matches.

The V call is TRBV7-3, the J call TRBJ2-2; 8 positions agree with TRBD2. Germline V lookup: CDR1 SGHTA, CDR2 FQGTGA. CDR3 length: 16 residues. Trimming at V came to 2 bases and at J to 2 bases, leaving 4 bases not matched to a gene. This CDR3 reads CASSLLGGANTGELFF. CDR3 DNA sequence: TGTGCCAGCAGCTTACTCGGGGGGGCCAACACCGGGGAGCTGTTTTTT.